This TCR beta chain was obtained from a study of radiation and T cells in renal cell carcinoma. Study conclusions and caveats: Top tumor clonotypes rose in blood 2 weeks post-radiation, then contracted. Without pretreatment biopsies, baseline tumor clonotype presence was undetermined.

The protocol was immunoSEQ multiplex PCR, while the TCRdb copy is restricted to in-frame clones and leaves out a portion. The data hold roughly 120,000 clones, with roughly four fifths observed a single time. A remark on this clone: What it binds is not known.

Specified time point: baseline pretreatment blood. Treatment indicated: 15 Gy SBRT to primary tumor, nephrectomy 4 weeks later. Clear cell pathology was present in this patient's renal cell carcinoma. V lost 0 bases and J lost 4; bases outside the gene matches: 7. Germline V gives CDR1 LNHNV, CDR2 YYDKDF (reference sequence). This CDR3 contains 16 residues. This TCR was sampled from a woman aged 60-70 years with renal cell carcinoma. The chain employs TRBV15 and TRBJ1-2; TRBD1 agrees at 8 bases. Material: blood, obtained from a patient whose treatment included radiotherapy and nephrectomy. The CDR3 spells CATSRDLFGTGYGYTF. The CDR3, as DNA: TGTGCCACCAGCAGAGATCTATTTGGGACAGGCTATGGCTACACCTTC.